These 28 T cell receptor beta chains were all obtained from the same sample, sequenced in a study of OX40 agonist ivuxolimab in advanced cancers. Sequencing was performed with immunoSEQ multiplex PCR; in TCRdb, only in-frame clones are kept and a portion is missing. The sample yields 95,000 or so clones, 92% seen once. The source material was CD4+ or CD8+ T cells sorted from blood, sampled in a trial of the OX40 agonist ivuxolimab. These receptor sequences come from an adult with an advanced solid tumor such as melanoma, head and neck, liver or kidney cancer.

As regards this clone: Other DNA sequences in this specimen translate into the identical CDR3. The chain joins TRBV18 to TRBJ1-4, with a weak D call TRBD1 (6 bases). The CDR3 sequence is 14 residues long. Trimming took 3 bases from V and 2 from J, leaving 7 bases between them. Germline loops: CDR1 KGHSH, CDR2 LQKENI. CDR3 amino acids: CASSPGATNEKLFF. CDR3 coding DNA: TGTGCCAGCTCACCGGGGGCTACTAATGAAAAACTGTTTTTT.

The genes are TRBV2 and TRBJ1-5; D is unclear. The CDR3 is made up of 12 amino acids. The V end lost 6 bases, the J end lost 6 bases, and 9 bases lay between the germline ends. Germline assignment: CDR1 SNHLY and CDR2 FYNNEI. The CDR3 DNA reads TGTGCCAGCAGCGCGGGAAGTCAGCCCCAGCATTTT. Translated, it gives CASSAGSQPQHF.

V is TRBV11-2 and J is TRBJ2-4, with TRBD1 matching 9 bases. The CDR3 length is 15 residues. J gave up 5 bases and V 3 bases, and 5 bases lay outside the gene matches. Germline CDR1 reads SGHAT; CDR2 reads FQNNGV. The CDR3 bases are TGTGCCAGCAGCTTTGGACAGGGGCGTCAAAACATTCAGTACTTC. Translated, it gives CASSFGQGRQNIQYF.

The V call is TRBV6-4, the J call TRBJ1-6, with D perhaps TRBD1 (6 bases). Germline V gene lookup returns CDR1 MRHNA and CDR2 SNTAGT. The CDR3 contains 15 residues. With 3 bases removed from V and 10 bases from J, the gap between germline ends came to 16 bases. CDR3 region: CASSDSDRPGSPLHF. The DNA for the CDR3 is TGTGCCAGCAGTGATTCGGACAGACCAGGATCACCCCTCCACTTT.

The rearrangement joins TRBV2 to TRBJ2-3; possible D gene TRBD2, 5 bases. This CDR3 is 13 amino acids long. Germline V gene sequence: CDR1 SNHLY, CDR2 FYNNEI. V dropped 7 bases and J dropped 2 bases, with 10 bases sitting between them. The CDR3 DNA is TGTGCCAGCACAGCGGAGTTCACAGATACGCAGTATTTT. Its protein is CASTAEFTDTQYF.

The chain joins TRBV7-9 to TRBJ1-1, with unresolved D. Germline assignment: CDR1 SEHNR and CDR2 FQNEAQ (reference sequence). V lost 5 bases to trimming and J lost 0 bases, with 7 bases between them. The CDR3 sequence is 13 residues long. The CDR3, as DNA: TGTGCCAGCAGCAGAAGCGTGAACACTGAAGCTTTCTTT. It yields the protein CASSRSVNTEAFF.

The chain has TRBV30 and TRBJ2-3; maybe TRBD1 (5 bases). Germline V gives CDR1 GTSNPN, CDR2 SVGIG (reference sequence). The length of the CDR3 is 13 residues. Between the trimmed V and J ends, which lost 3 bases and 6 bases, there was a span of 13 bases. Here the CDR3 DNA reads TGTGCCTGGAGGTTGCAGGGCAGGGATACGCAGTATTTT. Its protein is CAWRLQGRDTQYF.

The V call is TRBV6-6, the J call TRBJ1-2; no reliable D call. V gave up 5 bases and J gave up 0 bases, with 7 bases separating them. The CDR3 sequence is 13 residues long. Looked up from germline, CDR1 is MNHNY and CDR2 is SVGAGI (reference sequence). DNA of the CDR3: TGTGCCAGCAGTGGAATCCCTAACTATGGCTACACCTTC. This gives the protein CASSGIPNYGYTF.

The chain combines TRBV11-2 with TRBJ2-3; 7 positions agree with TRBD2. CDR3 length equals 14 residues. Germline V lookup: CDR1 SGHAT, CDR2 FQNNGV. With 5 bases clipped from V and 4 bases from J, the junction kept 6 bases outside the gene matches. The CDR3 spells CASSRLAVADTQYF. The CDR3 nucleotides are TGTGCCAGCAGCCGGCTAGCGGTTGCAGATACGCAGTATTTT.

Here the CDR3 reads CAKQGAPDTQYF. The CDR3 DNA reads as TGTGCAAAACAGGGGGCCCCAGATACGCAGTATTTT. The chain couples TRBV7-2 to TRBJ2-3; TRBD1 aligns across 9 bases. Germline V CDR1 and CDR2: SGHTA, FQGNSA. The CDR3 has 12 residues.

CDR3 nucleotide sequence: TGCGCCAGCAGCTTGCGGCAGCGGGAGTCCGGTGAGCAGTTCTTC. It is translated as CASSLRQRESGEQFF. V usage is TRBV5-1 and J usage is TRBJ2-1, with 8 nucleotides matching TRBD2. Germline V gives CDR1 SGHRS, CDR2 YFSETQ. CDR3 length: 15 residues. The junction had 9 bases not matched to a gene; V was cut back by 1 base and J by 9 bases.

Written as DNA, the CDR3 is TGTGCCTGGAGTGTCGGGTCCGGTTTGAGGCAGCCCCAGCATTTT. As protein: CAWSVGSGLRQPQHF. The chain is built from TRBV30 and TRBJ1-5, with D unclear. The V end was cut by 0 bases, the J end by 7 bases, with 16 bases between. The CDR3 is 15 residues long. Germline V gives CDR1 GTSNPN, CDR2 SVGIG (reference sequence). The whole variable domain, filled in from reference TRBV30 and TRBJ1-5, reads SQTIHQWPATLVQPVGSPLSLECTVEGTSNPNLYWYRQAAGRGLQLLFYSVGIGQISSEVPQNLSASRPQDRQFILSSKKLLLSDSGFYLCAWSVGSGLRQPQHFGDGTRLSIL.

The CDR3 bases are TGTGCCTGGGAGAAGGGGGCTGGAAACACCATATATTTT. Its translation is CAWEKGAGNTIYF. The rearrangement uses TRBV30 and TRBJ1-3, with D perhaps matching TRBD1 (6 bases). The CDR3 spans 13 residues. V lost 5 bases to trimming and J lost 2 bases, with 10 bases between them. Germline CDR1 and CDR2: GTSNPN and SVGIG (reference sequence).

The chain is built from TRBV11-3 and TRBJ1-1; 7 nucleotides agree with TRBD1. V shed 2 bases and J 8 bases; nucleotides not matched to a gene: 5. This CDR3 is built from 13 residues. Germline lookup yields CDR1 SGHNT and CDR2 YENEEA. The CDR3 nucleotides are TGTGCCAGCAGCTTAACAGGGGATAGGGAAGCTTTCTTT. Translated, it gives CASSLTGDREAFF.

This chain uses TRBV10-1 with TRBJ2-1, with D possibly being TRBD1 (7 bases). V was shortened by 6 bases and J by 9 bases, with 18 bases between the two germline ends. The germline CDR1 and CDR2 sequences are WNHNN and SYGVQD (reference sequence). The CDR3 runs to 14 residues. The CDR3 DNA reads as TGCGCCAGCAGCGCAGGGGGGCCCGGGAGTGAGCAGTTCTTC. Translation gives CASSAGGPGSEQFF.

The rearrangement links TRBV5-1 to TRBJ1-3, with D tentatively TRBD1 (6 bases). Germline lookup yields CDR1 SGHRS and CDR2 YFSETQ. V dropped 4 bases and J dropped 4 bases, with 9 bases sitting between them. The CDR3 totals 13 residues. The DNA of the CDR3 is TGCGCCAGCAGCCGCGGACAGGGAAACACCATATATTTT. Protein: CASSRGQGNTIYF.

This sequence joins TRBV30 and TRBJ2-3, with 8 positions matching TRBD2. With V trimmed by 3 bases and J by 1 base, 6 bases remained unmatched. The CDR3 is 15 amino acids. The germline V gene encodes CDR1 GTSNPN and CDR2 SVGIG (reference sequence). The CDR3 loop is CAWRPGGPGTDTQYF. CDR3 DNA: TGTGCCTGGAGGCCGGGGGGGCCTGGCACAGATACGCAGTATTTT.

The V call is TRBV9, the J call TRBJ2-1; TRBD1 is a possible D gene (5 bases). The V gene's germline CDR1 is SGDLS and CDR2 YYNGEE. V lost 0 bases and J lost 5, with 15 bases in between. The CDR3 is 16 amino acids. The CDR3 sequence is CASSVEWSRADNEQFF. For the CDR3, the DNA is TGTGCCAGCAGCGTAGAGTGGAGCAGGGCCGACAATGAGCAGTTCTTC.

The rearrangement links TRBV6-4 to TRBJ2-5; D gene unclear. Trimming stripped 8 bases from V and 2 bases from J, with 18 bases between. This CDR3 is built from 15 residues. Germline CDR1 and CDR2: MRHNA and SNTAGT. The CDR3, as DNA: TGTGCCAGCGCTCGTACGGACGGGCCGCAAGAGACCCAGTACTTC. As protein: CASARTDGPQETQYF.

The rearrangement uses TRBV30 and TRBJ1-5, with D perhaps matching TRBD1 (5 bases). The CDR3 contains 14 residues. Looked up from germline, CDR1 is GTSNPN and CDR2 is SVGIG (reference sequence). V was trimmed by 4 bases and J by 2 bases, leaving 12 bases between them. The CDR3 DNA is TGTGCCTGGAAAGGGGCGAACGGCAATCAGCCCCAGCATTTT. Protein product: CAWKGANGNQPQHF.

The V gene is TRBV7-2, the J gene TRBJ1-1, with TRBD1 matching 11 bases. After removal of 3 bases from V and 0 bases from J, the junction contained 6 bases not matched to a gene. CDR3 length: 17 amino acids. CDR1 is SGHTA and CDR2 is FQGNSA in the germline V gene. The CDR3 spells CASSLTRDRGLNTEAFF. CDR3 bases: TGTGCCAGCAGCTTGACCCGGGACAGGGGGTTGAACACTGAAGCTTTCTTT.

The rearrangement joins TRBV30 to TRBJ1-6; D may be TRBD1 (6 bases). V lost 4 bases, J lost 8 bases, and 12 bases lay in between. This CDR3 has 13 amino acids. Per the germline V gene, CDR1 is GTSNPN and CDR2 is SVGIG (reference sequence). CDR3 in amino acids: CAWTPTGYSPLHF. In DNA, the CDR3 is TGTGCCTGGACCCCTACAGGGTATTCACCCCTCCACTTT. The full variable domain, its missing parts supplied by reference TRBV30 and TRBJ1-6, is SQTIHQWPATLVQPVGSPLSLECTVEGTSNPNLYWYRQAAGRGLQLLFYSVGIGQISSEVPQNLSASRPQDRQFILSSKKLLLSDSGFYLCAWTPTGYSPLHFGNGTRLTVT.

The chain has TRBV5-1 and TRBJ2-7; TRBD2 matches at 16 bases. The CDR3 spans 21 residues. Trimming cost V 0 bases and J 0 bases; bases outside gene matches: 12. Germline CDR1 and CDR2: SGHRS and YFSETQ. The CDR3 DNA is TGCGCCAGCAGCTTGGTCTCGGGCCCGGGACTAGCGGGGGGGAGCTCCTACGAGCAGTACTTC. Its translation: CASSLVSGPGLAGGSSYEQYF.

V and J are TRBV5-1 and TRBJ2-5; 7 positions agree with TRBD1. Germline values: CDR1 SGHRS, CDR2 YFSETQ. V lost 5 bases and J lost 1; bases outside the gene matches: 8. The CDR3 sequence is 15 residues long. The CDR3 DNA follows: TGCGCCAGCAGAAAGGGGGCGCCTTCCCAAGAGACCCAGTACTTC. The encoded protein is CASRKGAPSQETQYF.

This chain joins TRBV7-2 and TRBJ1-5; no firm D call. Germline loops: CDR1 SGHTA, CDR2 FQGNSA. Between the trimmed V and J ends, which lost 5 bases and 0 bases, there was a span of 2 bases. The CDR3 sequence is 12 residues long. The DNA for the CDR3 is TGTGCCAGCAGCCTTAGCAATCAGCCCCAGCATTTT. Its translation: CASSLSNQPQHF.

This clone is a singleton in its sample. The gene calls are TRBV7-2 and TRBJ1-5, with TRBD1 as a possible D gene (5 bases). V lost 0 bases to trimming and J lost 3 bases, with 9 bases between them. Germline assignment: CDR1 SGHTA and CDR2 FQGNSA. The CDR3 spans 15 residues. As DNA, the CDR3 is TGTGCCAGCAGCTTAGCGCGGGACCTCAATCAGCCCCAGCATTTT. It encodes CASSLARDLNQPQHF.

The chain employs TRBV30 and TRBJ1-5, with a possible D match to TRBD1 (5 bases). V lost 6 bases to trimming and J lost 6 bases, with 15 bases between them. The CDR3 runs 13 residues. Germline CDR1 and CDR2: GTSNPN and SVGIG (reference sequence). The DNA of the CDR3 is TGTGCCTGTGCCGAGGGGCAGGGTCAGCCCCAGCATTTT. It translates to CACAEGQGQPQHF.

The V gene is TRBV6-1, the J gene TRBJ1-4; D unclear. Trimming removed 1 base at V and 10 bases at J, with 13 bases between. Germline lookup yields CDR1 MNHNS and CDR2 SASEGT. This CDR3 is 14 amino acids long. CDR3 DNA sequence: TGTGCCAGCAGTGAAGGAGGTGGGGTTAGAAAACTGTTTTTT. Encoded protein: CASSEGGGVRKLFF.